This entry features one T cell receptor (beta chain) sequence. The specificity of this receptor is unknown. The record has no base qualities; no much larger clone is one base away. CD8 naive samples were obtained by positive selection for CCR7 among CD45RO-negative cells, yielding a CD45RA+CCR7+ population from which TemRA cells were excluded. The donors were healthy, HIV-negative adults with no recently reported acute infections or vaccinations. Every donor was a Caucasian adult residing in Nashville, Tennessee, USA. Blood was collected by leukapheresis, and PBMCs were isolated by Ficoll-Histopaque density gradient centrifugation and then cryopreserved in liquid nitrogen vapor phase. Analytical flow cytometry was used to check the purity and quantity of every magnetically sorted T cell population. From each sorted fraction, genomic DNA was isolated and quantified by UV absorbance on a Nanodrop 2000c.

This sample is part of a study of shared clonotypes between healthy human individuals (dated by TCRdb to 2020 to 2021). Broadly, across the study: The cohort comprised two women and a few men aged 18 to 49 years. For each donor, three plates each were used for CD4 naive and CD4 memory, two plates were used for CD8 naive, and one plate was used for CD8 memory. To estimate repertoire size and how much clonotypes are shared between individuals, the study performed deep sequencing of blood TCR repertoires from roughly five healthy adults. Libraries were prepared and TCR repertoires were sequenced by different laboratories using diverse techniques, in order to increase sequencing depth and limit assay-specific biases. Leukapheresis yielded between about 0.85 and 10 billion PBMCs per donor.

V is trimmed back by 1 base and J by 5 bases, and the junction contains 8 bases that no gene match accounts for. Sequences SNHLY (CDR1) and FYNNEI (CDR2) are obtained from the germline V gene. From the cysteine up to the phenylalanine, the CDR3 has a length of 18 residues. Only the CDR3 DNA stays, 54 bases, in frame from base 1. Paper-wide results and their limitations: Compared with non-shared clonotypes, the clonotypes found in all four sorted-subset donors had higher generation probabilities. When a handful of donors were compared, the shared fraction of clonotypes was about 5% for naive CD4, approximately 3.3% for naive CD8, more than 2% for memory CD4, and 0.35% to 0.4% for memory CD8. Incomplete sequencing was indicated by rarefaction of sorted-subset datasets, despite the large sequencing depth. The small number of donors limited the genetic and exposure-history diversity represented. Naive subsets generally had larger estimated clonotype richness than memory subsets. Pairwise subsampling indicated that sequencing depth was expected to affect the degree of clonotype sharing among donors. Sampling was restricted to blood, and TCR repertoires in tissues likely differ from the TCR repertoires found in blood.

Using the deep immunoSEQ assay, multiplex PCR amplified TCR CDR3 regions from genomic DNA. Extracted genomic DNA from each cell subset was distributed evenly across all wells of several immunoSEQ 96-well plates, and each plate was treated as a replicate. For sorted subsets, approximately 190 ng genomic DNA, equal to about 30,000 T cell genomes, was loaded into each replicate PCR. Purified libraries were measured with a Qubit 3.0 fluorometer, size-checked on a Bioanalyzer 2100, and measured again with the KAPA Library Quantification kit. Each immunoSEQ 96-well plate was sequenced on its own single-read 150-cycle Illumina NextSeq 550 flow cell. The authors' analysis ran thus. Because the immunoSEQ output included only junctional sequences and no quality scores, the filtering could not be the same as the filtering used for full-length reads. Sequences were annotated with PyIR, a Python wrapper for IgBLAST v1.9, and V/J genes and CDR3 were assigned using IMGT germline references. Reads were removed for weak V/J assignments (E-value above 1e-6), missing CDR3, stop codons, out-of-frame junctions, or ambiguous translated residues. V3J clonotypes were defined as sequences sharing an identical inferred V gene, J gene, and CDR3 amino acid sequence. The percentage overlap between two repertoires was calculated by dividing the number of shared unique clonotypes by the size of the smaller repertoire. Three approaches were used to assess repertoire richness: RTK rarefaction, the Chao1 estimator, and Recon v2.1 estimates of unobserved clonotypes. For all TCRbeta clonotypes obtained by the gDNA method from four donors, generation probabilities were computed with OLGA. In its TCRdb copy, this immuneACCESS table keeps in-frame sequences only and misses some clones. Where compared with another copy, unresolved V genes explain less than half of these, and the others have no known cause. V and J calls plus clone size are reproduced from that table; the DNA served to infer D and trimming. The sample data list roughly 2,000,000 clones, and approximately 94% of these were observed just once. The top ten hold roughly 1% of the sample.

The rearranged segments are TRBV2 and TRBJ2-4, and TRBD2 aligns with 13 junction nucleotides. Sequencing used naive CD8+ T cells sorted from blood. Reading the label with the study, this specimen's cell subset or site is: CD45RA+CCR7+. The sequence derives from a man between 18 and 35 years old in good health. The CDR3 in this case is CASSEGETSGRFQNIQYF. The bases are TGTGCCAGCAGTGAAGGCGAGACTAGCGGGAGGTTCCAAAACATTCAGTACTTC.